This TCR beta chain is drawn from a study of OX40 agonist ivuxolimab in advanced cancers. From germline, CDR1 is SGHTA and CDR2 FQGNSA. The CDR3 contains 14 residues. V shed 4 bases and J 7 bases; nucleotides not matched to a gene: 7. Only in-frame clones appear in the TCRdb table, and some are missing; sequencing was by immunoSEQ multiplex PCR. The profile shows some 68,000 clones, over 70% of them singletons. The sequence came from an adult with an advanced solid tumor such as melanoma, head and neck, liver or kidney cancer. The material sequenced was CD4+ or CD8+ T cells sorted from blood, taken in a trial of the OX40 agonist ivuxolimab. The genes are TRBV7-2 and TRBJ1-5; 7 bases match TRBD1. CDR3 sequence: CASSSTGARQPQHF. CDR3 bases: TGTGCCAGCAGCTCCACAGGGGCGAGGCAGCCCCAGCATTTT.